The 5 T cell receptor beta chains below all came from one sample that was sequenced in a study of blood T cells in healthy people across ages. A second PCR of roughly 7 to 11 cycles used a sample-barcoded 5' primer and a J-beta primer mix. Each CDR3 protein is one row after TCRdb ran MiXCR on the 5' RACE reads. The sample yields roughly 1,500,000 distinct CDR3 sequences, around 36% seen once. The sample taken for sequencing was blood. Every receptor here comes from a woman aged 25 to 45 in good health.

This clonotype was detected only once. The chain couples TRBV18 to TRBJ2-5; D uncertain. Trimming pared 3 bases from V and 3 bases from J, leaving 8 bases between. Per the germline V gene, CDR1 is KGHSH and CDR2 is LQKENI. This CDR3 is built from 13 residues. DNA for the CDR3: TGTGCCAGCTCACCGCATCAGGAAGAGACCCAGTACTTC. This codes for CASSPHQEETQYF.

In its sample, this clonotype was seen a few times. This chain links TRBV11-3 with TRBJ1-1, with D possibly TRBD1 on 5 matching bases. V gave up 3 bases and J gave up 2 bases, with 13 bases separating them. The CDR3 length is 15 residues. Germline CDR1 reads SGHNT; CDR2 reads YENEEA. DNA for the CDR3: TGTGCCAGCAGCTTTGGACGCGGGGCAAACACTGAAGCTTTCTTT. This encodes CASSFGRGANTEAFF. The full variable domain, its missing parts supplied by reference TRBV11-3 and TRBJ1-1, is EAGVVQSPRYKIIEKKQPVAFWCNPISGHNTLYWYLQNLGQGPELLIRYENEEAVDDSQLPKDRFSAERLKGVDSTLKIQPAELGDSAVYLCASSFGRGANTEAFFGQGTRLTVV.

This chain links TRBV4-1 with TRBJ2-2, with TRBD1 matching 8 bases. With 4 bases clipped from V and 1 base from J, the junction kept 14 bases outside the gene matches. The CDR3 has 19 amino acids. CDR1 and CDR2 from the germline V gene are MGHRA and YSYEKL. CDR3 DNA: TGCGCCAGCAGCCTATACGCCAAGAGCACAGGGGGGAACACCGGGGAGCTGTTTTTT. This gives the protein CASSLYAKSTGGNTGELFF.

This chain joins TRBV6-6 and TRBJ2-2, with D perhaps matching TRBD1 or TRBD2 (5 bases each). V shed 3 bases and J shed 4 bases, with 12 bases lying between them. This CDR3 has 15 residues. CDR1 and CDR2 (germline): MNHNY, SVGAGI (reference sequence). The CDR3 loop reads CASSYRGDSTGELFF. For the CDR3, the DNA is TGTGCCAGCAGTTATCGGGGAGACAGCACCGGGGAGCTGTTTTTT.

This clonotype was observed a few times. V usage is TRBV13 and J usage is TRBJ2-1, with D possibly TRBD1 on 6 matching bases. The V end was cut by 5 bases, the J end by 4 bases, with 15 bases between. CDR1 is PRHDT, CDR2 FYEKMQ, per germline (reference sequence). The CDR3 is 15 residues long. CDR3 DNA sequence: TGTGCCAGCAGCCAAGTGGGGACACAATACAATGAGCAGTTCTTC. It codes for CASSQVGTQYNEQFF.